Below are 24 T cell receptor beta chains sequenced from a single sample in a study of immune cell composition in non-small cell lung cancer. Assay used: immunoSEQ multiplex PCR; TCRdb lists only in-frame clones, some missing. This sample has approximately 4,000 clones, with around three quarters found just once. Sequences were obtained from lung tumor tissue. Source of these receptors: a human donor with non-small cell lung cancer.

V usage is TRBV18 and J usage is TRBJ1-1; 8 nucleotides match TRBD1. Germline V lookup: CDR1 KGHSH, CDR2 LQKENI. The junction had 4 bases not matched to a gene; V was cut back by 3 bases and J by 4 bases. The CDR3 consists of 14 residues. CDR3 loop: CASSPGQGITEAFF. The CDR3 bases are TGTGCCAGCTCACCCGGACAGGGAATCACTGAAGCTTTCTTT.

This chain uses TRBV21-1 with TRBJ2-2; no check of the table's D call, TRBD1, against the DNA was made. TRBV21-1 has pseudogene status. The CDR3 sequence is 16 residues long. This CDR3 reads CASSTTGGSNTGELFF. In DNA, the CDR3 is TGTGCCAGCAGCACCACAGGGGGCTCTAACACCGGGGAGCTGTTTTTT.

The genes are TRBV4-1 and TRBJ2-1; 7 nucleotides agree with TRBD2. Germline V gene data show CDR1 as MGHRA and CDR2 as YSYEKL. The J segment lost 3 bases and the V segment lost 0 bases, leaving 8 bases of the junction unmatched. The length of the CDR3 is 17 residues. CDR3 loop: CASSQDRAGVSYNEQFF. CDR3 coding DNA: TGCGCCAGCAGCCAAGATCGGGCGGGGGTGAGCTACAATGAGCAGTTCTTC.

The rearrangement joins TRBV4-2 to TRBJ1-2; D is unclear. The CDR3 consists of 13 residues. CDR1 is LGHNA and CDR2 is YNFKEQ in the germline V gene. The ends were cut back, 1 base at V and 8 bases at J, with 11 bases in the middle. CDR3 DNA sequence: TGTGCCAGCAGCCAAGTTACTTCTATGGGCTACACCTTC. Translating it yields CASSQVTSMGYTF.

This rearrangement joins TRBV30 to TRBJ1-5; the D gene is possibly TRBD1 (6 bases). Germline V gene data show CDR1 as GTSNPN and CDR2 as SVGIG (reference sequence). The CDR3 has 14 residues. V lost 4 bases and J 5 bases, leaving 15 bases between the germline ends. This CDR3 reads CAWNEGQSYQPQHF. CDR3 coding DNA: TGTGCCTGGAATGAAGGACAGTCCTATCAGCCCCAGCATTTT.

The chain has TRBV13 and TRBJ2-1; D could derive from TRBD1 or TRBD2 (5 bases each). The CDR3 is 13 amino acids. The germline gives CDR1 PRHDT, CDR2 FYEKMQ (reference sequence). Trimming left V 3 bases short and J 6 bases short, with 9 bases between. The CDR3 bases are TGTGCCAGCAGCTTTTCGGGACGCAATGAGCAGTTCTTC. It specifies CASSFSGRNEQFF.

This clone was seen a handful of times. The chain combines TRBV4-3 with TRBJ2-1; D might be TRBD2 (6 bases). V was trimmed by 0 bases and J by 7 bases, leaving 13 bases between them. Germline CDR1 LGHNA, CDR2 YSLEER. The CDR3 is 15 amino acids. As DNA, the CDR3 is TGCGCCAGCAGCCAAGAAGGGACTCCGAGTAATGAGCAGTTCTTC. Protein: CASSQEGTPSNEQFF.

The chain has TRBV6-6 and TRBJ2-7; possible D gene TRBD2, 5 bases. Germline CDR1 reads MNHNY; CDR2 reads SVGAGI (reference sequence). With 8 bases removed from V and 3 bases from J, the gap between germline ends came to 14 bases. The CDR3 covers 13 residues. For the CDR3, the DNA is TGTGCCAGCGGAGAAGCCCGGGACTACGAGCAGTACTTC. Its protein product is CASGEARDYEQYF.

CDR3 sequence (DNA): TGTGCCAGCAGTTCGGGACTCACCGGGGAGCTGTTTTTT. The encoded protein is CASSSGLTGELFF. This chain connects TRBV7-6 to TRBJ2-2, with a weak D call TRBD2 (6 bases). Between the trimmed V and J ends, which lost 6 bases and 4 bases, there was a span of 9 bases. Germline loops: CDR1 SGHVS, CDR2 FNYEAQ. The CDR3 covers 13 residues.

This clone was found a few times. This chain joins TRBV7-8 and TRBJ1-6, with D uncertain. With 0 bases removed from V and 8 bases from J, the gap between germline ends came to 8 bases. This CDR3 contains 14 residues. Germline V gives CDR1 SGHVS, CDR2 FQNEAQ. The CDR3 sequence: CASSLALGDSPLHF. Written as DNA, the CDR3 is TGTGCCAGCAGCTTAGCGCTTGGGGATTCACCCCTCCACTTT. The full variable domain, with the rest looked up from reference TRBV7-8 and TRBJ1-6, is GAGVSQSPRYKVAKRGQDVALRCDPISGHVSLFWYQQALGQGPEFLTYFQNEAQLDKSGLPSDRFFAERPEGSVSTLKIQRTQQEDSAVYLCASSLALGDSPLHFGNGTRLTVT.

The chain joins TRBV11-2 to TRBJ1-2; D remains unclear. This CDR3 spans 14 amino acids. Trimming cost V 2 bases and J 4 bases, with 11 bases left between them. Germline CDR1 and CDR2: SGHAT and FQNNGV. This CDR3 is CASSLYAGSYGYTF. In nucleotides, the CDR3 is TGTGCCAGCAGCTTATACGCGGGAAGCTATGGCTACACCTTC.

The V gene is TRBV6-5, the J gene TRBJ2-7, with no clear D. Trimming removed 5 bases at V and 5 bases at J, with 10 bases between. Per the germline V gene, CDR1 is MNHEY and CDR2 is SVGAGI. There are 12 residues in the CDR3. CDR3 coding DNA: TGTGCCAGCAGTGCGCACAGAGACGAGCAGTACTTC. Its translation: CASSAHRDEQYF.

The chain joins TRBV5-4 to TRBJ2-7; 7 bases match TRBD1. The CDR3 covers 16 residues. Per the germline V gene, CDR1 is SGHNT and CDR2 is YYREEE (reference sequence). Losses at the gene ends were 0 bases for V and 0 bases for J; bases not matched to a gene: 6. The CDR3 reads CASSLELGDSSYEQYF. The DNA for the CDR3 is TGTGCCAGCAGCTTGGAATTGGGGGACAGCTCCTACGAGCAGTACTTC.

As DNA, the CDR3 is TGTGCCAGCAGTTTATTCGGGAGCCAGTACACCGGGGAGCTGTTTTTT. Translated, it gives CASSLFGSQYTGELFF. The rearrangement uses TRBV28 and TRBJ2-2; a weak D match, TRBD2 (6 bases). Germline V gives CDR1 MDHEN, CDR2 SYDVKM. Trimming took off 1 base at V and 3 bases at J, with 12 bases between the two ends. CDR3 length: 16 amino acids.

The rearrangement links TRBV6-1 to TRBJ1-4, with D possibly being TRBD1 (5 bases). Looked up from germline, CDR1 is MNHNS and CDR2 is SASEGT. V lost 6 bases and J 5 bases, leaving 13 bases between the germline ends. CDR3 length: 14 residues. The CDR3: CASSPSGPNEKLFF. In nucleotides, the CDR3 is TGTGCCAGCAGCCCCTCGGGACCGAATGAAAAACTGTTTTTT.

CDR3 sequence (DNA): TGTGCCAGCAACATTCTCAGAGAGAACACTGAAGCTTTCTTT. Amino acids: CASNILRENTEAFF. The V and J genes are TRBV2 and TRBJ1-1; D is undetermined. The CDR3 sequence is 14 residues long. The V end was cut by 7 bases, the J end by 1 base, with 13 bases between. Germline V CDR1 and CDR2: SNHLY, FYNNEI.

The chain links TRBV7-2 to TRBJ1-2; no clear D. V was cut by 1 base and J by 3 bases, with 6 bases left in between. The CDR3 spans 13 residues. Per germline, CDR1 SGHTA and CDR2 FQGNSA. As DNA, the CDR3 is TGTGCCAGCAGCTTAGAGGGAGACTATGGCTACACCTTC. This sequence encodes CASSLEGDYGYTF.

The gene calls are TRBV9 and TRBJ1-1, with D unclear. Germline-derived CDR1 and CDR2 are SGDLS and YYNGEE. V lost 2 bases, J lost 3 bases, and 11 bases lay in between. CDR3 length equals 14 residues. This CDR3 reads CASSVLGRDTEAFF. CDR3 coding DNA: TGTGCCAGCAGCGTTCTAGGACGGGACACTGAAGCTTTCTTT.

The V gene is TRBV27, the J gene TRBJ2-2; D gene uncertain. The CDR3 contains 16 residues. The V end was cut by 2 bases, the J end by 1 base, with 11 bases between. Germline V gene data show CDR1 as MNHEY and CDR2 as SMNVEV (reference sequence). CDR3 nucleotides: TGTGCCAGCAGTTTAATTTTTGCGGTGAACACCGGGGAGCTGTTTTTT. Its translation: CASSLIFAVNTGELFF.

A single count supports this clone. Germline is not matched at one junction end, which may reflect a read error. The CDR3 is CASSERIGMALSF. The CDR3 DNA reads as TGTGCCAGCAGTGAACGAATAGGGATGGCCTTATCTTTC. The chain recombines TRBV6-1 with TRBJ2-7; D is unresolved. Germline V gene lookup returns CDR1 MNHNS and CDR2 SASEGT. The CDR3 is made up of 13 amino acids.

V usage is TRBV30 and J usage is TRBJ2-1; 9 bases are shared with TRBD2. V was clipped by 5 bases and J by 15 bases; unmatched bases: 20. Germline loops: CDR1 GTSNPN, CDR2 SVGIG (reference sequence). The CDR3 runs 15 residues. CDR3 sequence: CAWSLWLAGGIVPFF. CDR3 in DNA: TGTGCCTGGTCCCTATGGCTGGCGGGAGGGATTGTGCCGTTCTTC.

The CDR3 sequence: CASSRSWGTGYEKLFF. The CDR3 region has the DNA TGTGCCAGCAGCCGTTCTTGGGGCACAGGTTACGAAAAACTGTTTTTT. The V and J genes are TRBV7-8 and TRBJ1-4; tentatively, D is TRBD1 (5 bases). This CDR3 has 16 residues. CDR1 is SGHVS and CDR2 is FQNEAQ in the germline V gene. V lost 5 bases to trimming and J lost 8 bases, with 21 bases between them.

As for this clone: The junction does not match germline at one end; this may be a read error. The chain couples TRBV7-9 to TRBJ2-3; D uncertain. Per the germline V gene, CDR1 is SEHNR and CDR2 is FQNEAQ (reference sequence). This CDR3 comprises 12 residues. CDR3 region: CASSLVATSPDF. CDR3 DNA sequence: TGTGCCAGCAGCTTAGTGGCGACCTCCCCAGATTTT. Drawing the rest from reference TRBV7-9 and TRBJ2-3, the complete variable domain is DTGVSQNPRHKITKRGQNVTFRCDPISEHNRLYWYRQTLGQGPEFLTYFQNEAQLEKSRLLSDRFSAERPKGSFSTLEIQRTEQGDSAMYLCASSLVATSPDFGPGTRLTVL.

This chain uses TRBV27 with TRBJ2-1, with 10 bases that match TRBD2. The CDR3 runs 15 residues. After removal of 5 bases from V and 7 bases from J, the junction contained 8 bases not matched to a gene. Germline CDR1 is MNHEY and CDR2 is SMNVEV (reference sequence). Here the CDR3 reads CASSLGLAALNEQFF. Written as DNA, the CDR3 is TGTGCCAGCAGTCTCGGACTAGCGGCCTTAAATGAGCAGTTCTTC.